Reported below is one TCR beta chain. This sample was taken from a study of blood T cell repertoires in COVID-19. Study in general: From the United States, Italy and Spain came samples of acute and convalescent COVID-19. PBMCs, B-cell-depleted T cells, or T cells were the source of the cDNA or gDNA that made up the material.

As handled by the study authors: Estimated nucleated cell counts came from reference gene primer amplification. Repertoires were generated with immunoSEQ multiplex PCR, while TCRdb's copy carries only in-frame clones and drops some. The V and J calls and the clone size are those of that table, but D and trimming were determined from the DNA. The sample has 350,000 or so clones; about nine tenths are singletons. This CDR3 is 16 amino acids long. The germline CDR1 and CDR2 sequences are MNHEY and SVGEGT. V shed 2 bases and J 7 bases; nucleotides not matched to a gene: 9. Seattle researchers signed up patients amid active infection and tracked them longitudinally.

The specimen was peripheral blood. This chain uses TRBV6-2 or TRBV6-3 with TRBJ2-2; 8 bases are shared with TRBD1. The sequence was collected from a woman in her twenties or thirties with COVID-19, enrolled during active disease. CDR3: CASSYPRTGWIGELFF. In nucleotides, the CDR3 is TGTGCCAGCAGTTACCCTAGGACAGGGTGGATCGGGGAGCTGTTTTTT.